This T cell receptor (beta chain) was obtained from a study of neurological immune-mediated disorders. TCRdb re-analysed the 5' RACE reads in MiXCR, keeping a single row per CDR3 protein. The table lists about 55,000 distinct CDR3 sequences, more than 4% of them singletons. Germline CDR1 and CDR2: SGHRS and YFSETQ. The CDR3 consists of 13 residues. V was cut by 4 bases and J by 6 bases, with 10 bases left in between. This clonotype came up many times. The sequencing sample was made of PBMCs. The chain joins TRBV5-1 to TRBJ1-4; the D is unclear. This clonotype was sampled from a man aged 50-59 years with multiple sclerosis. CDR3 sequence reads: CASSGGRYEKLFF. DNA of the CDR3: TGCGCCAGCAGCGGAGGACGGTATGAAAAACTGTTTTTT.